The present entry profiles one T cell receptor (beta chain) with its context. Here immunoSEQ multiplex PCR was the method, and the copy in TCRdb shows in-frame clones only, minus some. The sample lists about 100,000 clones, roughly 93% seen once, with around 0.72% in the top ten. The source of the sample is a study of OX40 agonist ivuxolimab in advanced cancers. The sequences come from CD4+ or CD8+ T cells sorted from blood, collected in a trial of the OX40 agonist ivuxolimab. The sequence was collected from an adult with an advanced solid tumor such as melanoma, head and neck, liver or kidney cancer.

In nucleotides, the CDR3 is TGTGCCATCAGTGAGTCCGGAGGGCCCTCTGGAAACACCATATATTTT. This codes for CAISESGGPSGNTIYF. The gene calls are TRBV10-3 and TRBJ1-3; D not resolved. Trimming cost V 0 bases and J 0 bases, with 9 bases left between them. Germline lookup yields CDR1 ENHRY and CDR2 SYGVKD. The CDR3 consists of 16 residues.